This entry lists 21 T cell receptor beta chains sequenced from one sample in a study of cytomegalovirus exposure and HLA in healthy donors. PCR amplification relied on 60 Vbeta primers (plus 13 Jbeta primers). TCRdb's copy holds only in-frame clones and misses some; the assay was immunoSEQ multiplex PCR. The table includes roughly 93,000 clones, 70% to 80% detected once. Sequencing input: PBMCs. The receptors here all came from a man aged 18 to 35 in good health and CMV-seropositive.

The V and J genes are TRBV6-1 and TRBJ1-5; D may be TRBD1 (6 bases). This CDR3 region has 14 residues. Deletions cut 8 bases from V and 6 bases from J, with 17 bases between. Per the germline V gene, CDR1 is MNHNS and CDR2 is SASEGT. The CDR3 sequence is CASGRTVSIQPQHF. Written as DNA, the CDR3 is TGTGCCAGCGGACGGACAGTATCAATTCAGCCCCAGCATTTT.

This chain uses TRBV10-3 with TRBJ2-6; 9 bases are shared with TRBD1. The CDR3 is 19 residues long. Germline CDR1 ENHRY, CDR2 SYGVKD. Trimming took 3 bases from V and 1 from J; bases not matched to a gene: 10. The CDR3 nucleotides read TGTGCCATCAGTGATTTCGGGACAGGGAGTATTTCTGGGGCCAACGTCCTGACTTTC. Amino acid sequence: CAISDFGTGSISGANVLTF.

This clone was counted between two and nine times. The chain couples TRBV7-6 to TRBJ2-6; 10 nucleotides align to TRBD1. The CDR3 length is 19 residues. The trim removed 5 bases at V and 0 bases at J, leaving 10 bases unmatched. Germline loops: CDR1 SGHVS, CDR2 FNYEAQ. The CDR3 DNA reads as TGTGCCAGCAGCCCCTTTAGGGGACAGGGGTACTCTGGGGCCAACGTCCTGACTTTC. Its protein is CASSPFRGQGYSGANVLTF.

The V gene is TRBV19, the J gene TRBJ2-3, with 10 bases lining up with TRBD2. Germline CDR1 is LNHDA and CDR2 is SQIVND (reference sequence). Trimming cost V 1 base and J 5 bases; bases outside gene matches: 6. This CDR3 contains 16 residues. The CDR3 reads CASSIGSGGAVDTQYF. As DNA, the CDR3 is TGTGCCAGTAGTATAGGAAGCGGGGGGGCCGTAGATACGCAGTATTTT.

The V call is TRBV30, the J call TRBJ2-1, with 10 bases aligning to TRBD1. Germline CDR1 is GTSNPN and CDR2 is SVGIG (reference sequence). The CDR3 contains 17 residues. Trimming removed 2 bases from V and 3 bases from J; junction bases left unmatched: 10. The CDR3 loop reads CAWSPLGDRGRYNEQFF. CDR3 nucleotides: TGTGCCTGGAGTCCCCTTGGGGACAGGGGTCGCTACAATGAGCAGTTCTTC.

This chain connects TRBV2 to TRBJ2-1, with 7 bases matching TRBD1. Germline loops: CDR1 SNHLY, CDR2 FYNNEI. V dropped 5 bases and J dropped 0; count of bases not matched to a gene: 10. This CDR3 contains 17 residues. In nucleotides, the CDR3 is TGTGCCAGCAGTCCATCCCGGGACAGAAGCTCCTACAATGAGCAGTTCTTC. Amino acid sequence: CASSPSRDRSSYNEQFF. Drawing the rest from reference TRBV2 and TRBJ2-1, the complete variable domain is EPEVTQTPSHQVTQMGQEVILRCVPISNHLYFYWYRQILGQKVEFLVSFYNNEISEKSEIFDDQFSVERPDGSNFTLKIRSTKLEDSAMYFCASSPSRDRSSYNEQFFGPGTRLTVL.

The V and J genes are TRBV30 and TRBJ2-1, with 7 nucleotides matching TRBD1. This CDR3 has 16 residues. CDR1 GTSNPN and CDR2 SVGIG come from the germline V gene (reference sequence). V shed 2 bases, J shed 0 bases, and the junction held 7 bases outside the gene matches. CDR3 residues: CAWSTQGLGSYNEQFF. Written as DNA, the CDR3 is TGTGCCTGGAGTACACAGGGGTTAGGCTCCTACAATGAGCAGTTCTTC.

The chain couples TRBV5-1 to TRBJ2-2; tentatively, D is TRBD2 (5 bases). There are 16 residues in the CDR3. V was cut by 7 bases and J by 5 bases, with 21 bases left in between. The germline CDR1 and CDR2 sequences are SGHRS and YFSETQ. CDR3 in DNA: TGCGCCAGCGAGAGGGCAGACTCAATTCCTACCGGGGAGCTGTTTTTT. This translates into CASERADSIPTGELFF.

V usage is TRBV19 and J usage is TRBJ1-5; D is ambiguous. V shed 6 bases and J shed 6 bases, with 9 bases lying between them. The germline CDR1 and CDR2 sequences are LNHDA and SQIVND (reference sequence). The CDR3 sequence is 12 residues long. DNA of the CDR3: TGTGCCAGTAGGCCCGAGGGTCAGCCCCAGCATTTT. Translation gives CASRPEGQPQHF.

As DNA, the CDR3 is TGCGCCAGCAGCCCAACCCTACAGGGGGGGAACACTGAAGCTTTCTTT. Translation: CASSPTLQGGNTEAFF. The V gene is TRBV5-1, the J gene TRBJ1-1, with 8 bases fitting TRBD1. Germline V lookup: CDR1 SGHRS, CDR2 YFSETQ. The CDR3 contains 16 residues. Trimming cost V 4 bases and J 1 base; bases outside gene matches: 9.

The chain combines TRBV29-1 with TRBJ2-5; D possibly corresponds to TRBD1 (5 bases). Germline V CDR1 and CDR2: SQVTM, ANQGSEA. This CDR3 has 11 residues. V lost 8 bases, J lost 4 bases, and 11 bases lay in between. As DNA, the CDR3 is TGCAGCCCCAGGGTGAGAGAGACCCAGTACTTC. Translation: CSPRVRETQYF.

This clone has only a few counts. The J gene is TRBJ1-5, the V gene TRBV2; 9 positions match TRBD1. Germline CDR1 reads SNHLY; CDR2 reads FYNNEI. J was trimmed by 11 bases and V by 2 bases; bases with no gene match: 10. The CDR3 contains 15 residues. This CDR3 reads CASSEFGTGIIAQHF. CDR3 DNA sequence: TGTGCCAGCAGTGAATTTGGGACAGGGATAATAGCCCAGCATTTT.

V usage is TRBV27 and J usage is TRBJ1-5; possibly TRBD1 for D (6 bases). V lost 8 bases, J lost 8 bases, and 22 bases lay in between. The CDR3 runs 15 residues. Germline CDR1 reads MNHEY; CDR2 reads SMNVEV (reference sequence). The CDR3, as DNA: TGTGCCAGCGCTGCCCGACAGGCCTCCCACGAGCCCCAGCATTTT. This codes for CASAARQASHEPQHF.

The genes are TRBV4-2 and TRBJ2-1, with 10 bases aligning to TRBD1. CDR3 size: 15 residues. Germline V gene sequence: CDR1 LGHNA, CDR2 YNFKEQ. J was trimmed by 4 bases and V by 2 bases; bases with no gene match: 2. CDR3 sequence (DNA): TGTGCCAGCAGCCAAAGGGACAGGGGATACAATGAGCAGTTCTTC. This encodes CASSQRDRGYNEQFF.

The V gene is TRBV5-1, the J gene TRBJ2-7; D perhaps matches TRBD1 (6 bases). Between the trimmed V and J ends, which lost 4 bases and 4 bases, there was a span of 18 bases. Germline-derived CDR1 and CDR2 are SGHRS and YFSETQ. The CDR3 runs to 15 residues. The CDR3 region is CASSVGGGNVYEQYF. Written as DNA, the CDR3 is TGCGCCAGCAGCGTCGGTGGGGGCAATGTGTACGAGCAGTACTTC.

A few counts support this clone. The chain carries TRBV27 and TRBJ1-6, with D uncertain. The CDR3 consists of 13 residues. The germline V and J ends were trimmed by 4 bases and 9 bases, with 10 bases remaining between them. The germline V gene encodes CDR1 MNHEY and CDR2 SMNVEV (reference sequence). CDR3 amino acids: CASSYGNFSPLHF. DNA for the CDR3: TGTGCCAGCAGTTACGGGAACTTTTCACCCCTCCACTTT.

The J gene is TRBJ1-1, the V gene TRBV6-5, with D unresolved. V lost 0 bases to trimming and J lost 1 base, with 9 bases between them. This CDR3 is 15 amino acids long. Germline CDR1 and CDR2: MNHEY and SVGAGI. The DNA for the CDR3 is TGTGCCAGCAGTTACTCGATCTTGGCGAACACTGAAGCTTTCTTT. This encodes CASSYSILANTEAFF.

The chain couples TRBV5-8 to TRBJ1-1, with TRBD1 matching 9 bases. Per the germline V gene, CDR1 is SGHTS and CDR2 is YDEGEE. V trimming: 3 bases; J trimming: 4 bases; junction bases outside the gene matches: 13. The CDR3 extends over 17 amino acids. The CDR3 nucleotides are TGTGCCAGCAGCTCCCGCCATTTACAGGGGGCCGGCACTGAAGCTTTCTTT. Translated: CASSSRHLQGAGTEAFF.

This clone was seen a few times. This sequence joins TRBV30 and TRBJ2-3; D is perhaps TRBD1 (6 bases). Looked up from germline, CDR1 is GTSNPN and CDR2 is SVGIG (reference sequence). The CDR3 runs to 14 residues. Between the trimmed V and J ends, which lost 2 bases and 1 base, there was a span of 10 bases. The CDR3 protein is CAWSRAGGTDTQYF. The CDR3 DNA is TGTGCCTGGAGTAGGGCAGGGGGCACAGATACGCAGTATTTT.

This chain connects TRBV6-4 to TRBJ1-1; TRBD1 matches 7 bases. The length of the CDR3 is 14 residues. V lost 6 bases to trimming and J lost 0 bases; unmatched junction nucleotides: 4. CDR1 and CDR2 (germline): MRHNA, SNTAGT. The CDR3 region is CASRGTAMNTEAFF. The DNA of the CDR3 is TGTGCCAGCAGGGGGACAGCCATGAACACTGAAGCTTTCTTT.

J is TRBJ2-7 and V is TRBV2; 12 bases match TRBD2. Germline V gene lookup returns CDR1 SNHLY and CDR2 FYNNEI. Losses at the gene ends were 2 bases for V and 3 bases for J; bases not matched to a gene: 11. This CDR3 spans 18 amino acids. CDR3 DNA sequence: TGTGCCAGCAGTGAATCTCCTAGCGGGGGGGCTTTGTTCTACGAGCAGTACTTC. Translating gives CASSESPSGGALFYEQYF. The full variable domain, completed using reference TRBV2 and TRBJ2-7, is EPEVTQTPSHQVTQMGQEVILRCVPISNHLYFYWYRQILGQKVEFLVSFYNNEISEKSEIFDDQFSVERPDGSNFTLKIRSTKLEDSAMYFCASSESPSGGALFYEQYFGPGTRLTVT.